This T cell receptor (beta chain) was sequenced for a study of blood T cell repertoires in COVID-19. Study summary: The United States, Italy and Spain supplied acute and convalescent COVID-19 samples.

The protocol was immunoSEQ multiplex PCR, while the TCRdb copy is restricted to in-frame clones and leaves out a portion. The sample holds some 270,000 clones, 86% seen once. The CDR3 runs 12 residues. The germline V gene has CDR1 SGHVS and CDR2 FNYEAQ. V lost 1 base and J lost 6, with 6 bases in between. The sequenced material came from peripheral blood. The receptor's source is a woman in her fifties or sixties who had recovered from COVID-19. J is TRBJ1-2 and V is TRBV7-6; D ambiguous. The CDR3: CASSLGGDGYTF. Here the CDR3 DNA reads TGTGCCAGCAGCTTAGGCGGGGATGGCTACACCTTC.